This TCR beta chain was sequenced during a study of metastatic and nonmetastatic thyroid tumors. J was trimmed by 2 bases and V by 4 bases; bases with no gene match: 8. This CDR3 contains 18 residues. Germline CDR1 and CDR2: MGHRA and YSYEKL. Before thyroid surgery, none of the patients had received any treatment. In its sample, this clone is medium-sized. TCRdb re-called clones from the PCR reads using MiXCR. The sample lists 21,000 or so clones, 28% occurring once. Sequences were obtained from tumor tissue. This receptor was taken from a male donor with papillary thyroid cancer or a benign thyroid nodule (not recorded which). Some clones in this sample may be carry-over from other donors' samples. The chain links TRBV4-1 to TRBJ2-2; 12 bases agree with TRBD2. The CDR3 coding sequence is TGCGCCAGCAGCCCCCCTAGCGGGAGGGCCGATAACACCGGGGAGCTGTTTTTT. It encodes CASSPPSGRADNTGELFF.